There are many counts of the clone carrying this TCR beta chain. Its cognate antigen is unknown. The CDR3 is made up of 15 amino acids. In germline, CDR1 is SGHTA, CDR2 FQGNSA. Between the trimmed V and J ends, which lost 5 bases and 2 bases, there was a span of 13 bases. The record originates from a study of glioma-infiltrating T cells. General observations from the study: Tissue and blood shared very few CDR3 sequences.

Amplification of TCR alpha and beta CDR3 regions from RNA used iRepertoire nested multiplex PCR. TCRdb fed the multiplex PCR reads into MiXCR, producing one record per CDR3 protein. The sample consists of some 180,000 distinct CDR3 sequences, about 31% of them appearing once. J is TRBJ2-4 and V is TRBV7-2; D is ambiguous. The origin of this receptor is a human donor with low-grade glioma or glioblastoma, undergoing nonglioma brain surgery, or in good health (not recorded which). Sequenced: glioma tissue, nonneoplastic brain tissue, or PBMCs (not recorded which). Here the CDR3 reads CASSPTVDPKNIQYF. DNA for the CDR3: TGTGCCAGCAGCCCTACGGTGGACCCCAAAAACATTCAGTACTTC.